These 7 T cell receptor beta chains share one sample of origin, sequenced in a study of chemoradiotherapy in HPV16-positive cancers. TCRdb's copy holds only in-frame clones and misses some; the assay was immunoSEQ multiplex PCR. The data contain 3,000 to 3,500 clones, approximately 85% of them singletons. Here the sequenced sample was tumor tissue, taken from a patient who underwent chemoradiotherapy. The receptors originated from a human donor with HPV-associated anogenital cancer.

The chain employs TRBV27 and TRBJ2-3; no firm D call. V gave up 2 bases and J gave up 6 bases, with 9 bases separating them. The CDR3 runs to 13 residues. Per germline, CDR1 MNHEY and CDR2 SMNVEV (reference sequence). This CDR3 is CASSLPPGDTQYF. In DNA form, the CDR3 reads TGTGCCAGCAGTTTACCCCCTGGGGATACGCAGTATTTT.

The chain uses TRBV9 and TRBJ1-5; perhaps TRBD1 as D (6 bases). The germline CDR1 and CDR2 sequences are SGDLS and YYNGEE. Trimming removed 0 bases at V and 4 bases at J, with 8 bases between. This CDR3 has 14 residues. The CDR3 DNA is TGTGCCAGCAGCGTAGAGAGGGGGAATCAGCCCCAGCATTTT. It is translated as CASSVERGNQPQHF.

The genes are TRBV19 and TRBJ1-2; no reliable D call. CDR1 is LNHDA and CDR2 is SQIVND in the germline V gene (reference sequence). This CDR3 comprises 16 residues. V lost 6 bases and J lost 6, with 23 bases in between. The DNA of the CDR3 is TGTGCCAGTAGGATGCCTCTCGGGTTAATCGGTGATGGCTACACCTTC. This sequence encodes CASRMPLGLIGDGYTF.

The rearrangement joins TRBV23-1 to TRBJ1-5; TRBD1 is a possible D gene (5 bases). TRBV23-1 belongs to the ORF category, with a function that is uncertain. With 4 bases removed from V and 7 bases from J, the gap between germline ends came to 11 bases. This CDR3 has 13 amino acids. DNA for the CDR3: TGCGCCAGCAGTCCCTTCAGGGACCAGCCCCAGCATTTT. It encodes CASSPFRDQPQHF.

CDR3 in amino acids: CATSRDRGSLNTEAFF. The DNA of the CDR3 is TGTGCCACCAGCAGAGATAGGGGGTCTTTGAACACTGAAGCTTTCTTT. This chain joins TRBV15 and TRBJ1-1, with a possible D match to TRBD1 (6 bases). Germline lookup yields CDR1 LNHNV and CDR2 YYDKDF (reference sequence). The V end was cut by 0 bases, the J end by 0 bases, with 11 bases between. This CDR3 has 16 amino acids.

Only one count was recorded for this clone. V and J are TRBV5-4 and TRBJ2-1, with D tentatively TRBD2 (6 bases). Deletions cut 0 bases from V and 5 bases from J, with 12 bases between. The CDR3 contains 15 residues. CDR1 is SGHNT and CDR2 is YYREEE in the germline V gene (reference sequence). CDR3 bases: TGTGCCAGCAGCTTGGAGGCGGGACGACACAATGAGCAGTTCTTC. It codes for CASSLEAGRHNEQFF.

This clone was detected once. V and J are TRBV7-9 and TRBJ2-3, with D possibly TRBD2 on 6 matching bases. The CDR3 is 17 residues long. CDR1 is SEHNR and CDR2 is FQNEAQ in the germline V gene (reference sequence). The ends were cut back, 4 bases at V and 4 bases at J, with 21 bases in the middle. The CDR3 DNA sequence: TGTGCCAGCAGCTCGATGCGGGCGGGACGAGGGGCAGATACGCAGTATTTT. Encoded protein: CASSSMRAGRGADTQYF.